This T cell receptor (beta chain) appears in the sequencing data of a study of T cell responses to AZD1222 COVID-19 vaccine. Overall study context: Analysis merged second doses at about 4 or about 12 weeks.

On this clone itself: Its antigen remains unidentified.

General study results and limits: White British ancestry dominated among donors, who included more females, and clonal diversity was possibly underestimated. Spike-wide vaccine-associated CD4 TCRs dominated at 160-218 and 743-854.

The data were produced by immunoSEQ multiplex PCR, yet TCRdb's version contains in-frame clones alone and is incomplete. The table includes about 150,000 clones, about 94% detected once. The ends were cut back, 6 bases at V and 4 bases at J, with 10 bases in the middle. The CDR3 is made up of 14 amino acids. The germline gives CDR1 MNHEY, CDR2 SMNVEV (reference sequence). This chain uses TRBV27 with TRBJ2-6; D is undetermined. This TCR derives from an adult in good health. The sequenced sample was peripheral blood, obtained on day 0 of AZD1222 vaccination. CDR3 bases: TGTGCCAGCAGCCCAGGAACAGGGGCCAACGTCCTGACTTTC. Translation: CASSPGTGANVLTF. Using reference TRBV27 and TRBJ2-6 for the parts outside the CDR3, the full variable domain is EAQVTQNPRYLITVTGKKLTVTCSQNMNHEYMSWYRQDPGLGLRQIYYSMNVEVTDKGDVPEGYKVSRKEKRNFPLILESPSPNQTSLYFCASSPGTGANVLTFGAGSRLTVL.